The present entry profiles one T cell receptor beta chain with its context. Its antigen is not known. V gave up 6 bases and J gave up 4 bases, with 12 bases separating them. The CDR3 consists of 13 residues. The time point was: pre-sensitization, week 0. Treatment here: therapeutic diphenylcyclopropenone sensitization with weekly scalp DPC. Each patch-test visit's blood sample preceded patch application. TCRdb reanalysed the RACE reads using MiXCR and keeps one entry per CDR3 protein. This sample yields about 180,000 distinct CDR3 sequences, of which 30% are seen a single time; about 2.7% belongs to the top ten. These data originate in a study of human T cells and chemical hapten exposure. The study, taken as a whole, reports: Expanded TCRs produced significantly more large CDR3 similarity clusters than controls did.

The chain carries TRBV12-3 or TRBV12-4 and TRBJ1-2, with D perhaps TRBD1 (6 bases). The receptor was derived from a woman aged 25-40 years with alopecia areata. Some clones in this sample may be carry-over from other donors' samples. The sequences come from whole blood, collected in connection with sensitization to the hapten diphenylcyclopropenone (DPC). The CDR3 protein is CASSRGGAYGYTF. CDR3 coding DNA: TGTGCCAGCAGCCGAGGGGGGGCCTATGGCTACACCTTC.